These 2 T cell receptor beta chains were all obtained from the same sample, sequenced in a study of OX40 agonist ivuxolimab in advanced cancers. TCRdb's table, derived via immunoSEQ multiplex PCR, lists solely in-frame clones and lacks some. This sample has 70,000 or so clones, with roughly 90% found just once. The sequencing used CD4+ or CD8+ T cells sorted from blood, collected in a trial of the OX40 agonist ivuxolimab. The receptor source for this set is an adult with an advanced solid tumor such as melanoma, head and neck, liver or kidney cancer.

This chain connects TRBV7-9 to TRBJ2-3, with D perhaps matching TRBD2 (6 bases). Trimming cost V 5 bases and J 0 bases, with 15 bases left between them. Germline loops: CDR1 SEHNR, CDR2 FQNEAQ (reference sequence). The CDR3 covers 16 residues. CDR3 sequence reads: CASSPLRGTSTDTQYF. The DNA of the CDR3 is TGTGCCAGCAGCCCCCTCCGGGGGACTAGCACAGATACGCAGTATTTT. The full variable domain, with the rest looked up from reference TRBV7-9 and TRBJ2-3, is DTGVSQNPRHKITKRGQNVTFRCDPISEHNRLYWYRQTLGQGPEFLTYFQNEAQLEKSRLLSDRFSAERPKGSFSTLEIQRTEQGDSAMYLCASSPLRGTSTDTQYFGPGTRLTVL.

The chain has TRBV30 and TRBJ2-3; D remains unclear. This CDR3 region has 14 residues. V was trimmed by 1 base and J by 1 base, leaving 9 bases between them. In germline, CDR1 is GTSNPN, CDR2 SVGIG (reference sequence). The CDR3 DNA reads as TGTGCCTGGAGTGGATTTGGGGGCACAGATACGCAGTATTTT. Translated, it gives CAWSGFGGTDTQYF.